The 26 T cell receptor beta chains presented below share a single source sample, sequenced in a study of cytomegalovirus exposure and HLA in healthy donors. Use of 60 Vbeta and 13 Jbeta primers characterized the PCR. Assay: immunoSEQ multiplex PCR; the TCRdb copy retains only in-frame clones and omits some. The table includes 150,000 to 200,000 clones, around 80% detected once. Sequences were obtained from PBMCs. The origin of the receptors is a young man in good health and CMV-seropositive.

The CDR3 loop is CASSLDPLAGVFDEQFF. CDR3 sequence (DNA): TGTGCCAGCAGCTTGGATCCCCTTGCCGGGGTTTTTGATGAGCAGTTCTTC. The rearrangement uses TRBV5-6 and TRBJ2-1, with D possibly TRBD2 on 5 matching bases. With 0 bases removed from V and 8 bases from J, the gap between germline ends came to 21 bases. The CDR3 has 17 residues. Germline CDR1 is SGHDT and CDR2 is YYEEEE.

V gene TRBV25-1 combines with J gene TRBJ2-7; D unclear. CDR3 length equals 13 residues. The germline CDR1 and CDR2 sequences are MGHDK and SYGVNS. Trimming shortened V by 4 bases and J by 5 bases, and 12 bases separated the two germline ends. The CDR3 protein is CASSGNRSDEQYF. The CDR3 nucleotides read TGTGCCAGCAGTGGTAATCGGTCCGACGAGCAGTACTTC.

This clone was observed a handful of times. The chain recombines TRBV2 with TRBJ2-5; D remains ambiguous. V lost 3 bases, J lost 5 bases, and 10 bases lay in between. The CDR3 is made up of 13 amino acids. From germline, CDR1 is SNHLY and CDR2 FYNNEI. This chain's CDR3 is CASSDSLRETQYF. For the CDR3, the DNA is TGTGCCAGCAGTGACAGTTTGCGGGAGACCCAGTACTTC.

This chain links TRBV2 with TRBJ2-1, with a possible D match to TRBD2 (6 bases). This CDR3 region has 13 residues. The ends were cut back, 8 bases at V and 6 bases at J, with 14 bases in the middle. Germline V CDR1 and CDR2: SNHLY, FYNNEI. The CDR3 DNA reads TGTGCCAGCGACGTCCGGGACTCCAATGAGCAGTTCTTC. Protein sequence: CASDVRDSNEQFF.

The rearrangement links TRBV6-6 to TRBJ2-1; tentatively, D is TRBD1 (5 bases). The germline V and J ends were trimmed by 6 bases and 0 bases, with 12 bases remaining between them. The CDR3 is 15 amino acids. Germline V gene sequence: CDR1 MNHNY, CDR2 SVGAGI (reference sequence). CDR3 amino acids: CASRSRVTSYNEQFF. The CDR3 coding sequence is TGTGCCAGCAGAAGCAGGGTAACCTCCTACAATGAGCAGTTCTTC.

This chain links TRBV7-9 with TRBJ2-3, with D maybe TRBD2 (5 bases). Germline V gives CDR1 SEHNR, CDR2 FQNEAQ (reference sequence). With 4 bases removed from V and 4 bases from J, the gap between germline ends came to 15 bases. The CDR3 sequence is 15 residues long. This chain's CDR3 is CASSSLGGFADTQYF. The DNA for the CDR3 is TGTGCCAGCAGCTCACTAGGCGGGTTTGCAGATACGCAGTATTTT.

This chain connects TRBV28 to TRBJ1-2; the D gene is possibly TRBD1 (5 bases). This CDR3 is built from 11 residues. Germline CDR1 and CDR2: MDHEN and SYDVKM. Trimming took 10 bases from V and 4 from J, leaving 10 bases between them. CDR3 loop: CATMGGYGYTF. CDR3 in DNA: TGTGCCACCATGGGGGGCTATGGCTACACCTTC.

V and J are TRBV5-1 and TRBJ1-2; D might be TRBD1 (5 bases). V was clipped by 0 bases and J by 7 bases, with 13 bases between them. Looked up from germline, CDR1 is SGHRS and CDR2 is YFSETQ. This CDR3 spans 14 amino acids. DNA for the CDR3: TGCGCCAGCAGCTTGGCCTCAGGGAAGACTGGCTACACCTTC. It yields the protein CASSLASGKTGYTF.

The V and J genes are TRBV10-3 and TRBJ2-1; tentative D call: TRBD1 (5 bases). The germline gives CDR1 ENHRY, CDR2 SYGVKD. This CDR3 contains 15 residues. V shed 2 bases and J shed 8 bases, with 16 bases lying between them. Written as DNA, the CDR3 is TGTGCCATCAGTGAGCCGGCAGGGCTCCTTGATGAGCAGTTCTTC. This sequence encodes CAISEPAGLLDEQFF.

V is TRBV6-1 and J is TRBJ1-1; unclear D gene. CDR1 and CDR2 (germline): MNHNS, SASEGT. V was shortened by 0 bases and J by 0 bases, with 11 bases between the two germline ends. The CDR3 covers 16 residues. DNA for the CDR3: TGTGCCAGCAGTGAAGCGCGGTTGATATTGAACACTGAAGCTTTCTTT. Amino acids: CASSEARLILNTEAFF.

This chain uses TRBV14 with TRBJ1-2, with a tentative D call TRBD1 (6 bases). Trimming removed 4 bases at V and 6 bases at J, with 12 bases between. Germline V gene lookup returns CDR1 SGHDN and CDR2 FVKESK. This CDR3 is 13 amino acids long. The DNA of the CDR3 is TGTGCCAGCAGCCGTACAGGGTGGGATGGCTACACCTTC. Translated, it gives CASSRTGWDGYTF.

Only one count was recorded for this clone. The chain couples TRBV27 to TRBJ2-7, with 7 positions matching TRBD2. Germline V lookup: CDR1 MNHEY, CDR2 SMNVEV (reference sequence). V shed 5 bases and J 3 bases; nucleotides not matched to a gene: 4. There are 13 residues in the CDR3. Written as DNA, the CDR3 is TGTGCCAGCAGTCCGGGACTATTCTACGAGCAGTACTTC. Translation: CASSPGLFYEQYF.

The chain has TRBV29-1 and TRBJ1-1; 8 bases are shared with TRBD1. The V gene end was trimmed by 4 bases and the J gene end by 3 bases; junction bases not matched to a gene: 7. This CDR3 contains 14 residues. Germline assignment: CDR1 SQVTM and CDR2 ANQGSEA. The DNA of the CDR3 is TGCAGCGTTGTGGGACAGGTGTCGGACACTGAAGCTTTCTTT. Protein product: CSVVGQVSDTEAFF. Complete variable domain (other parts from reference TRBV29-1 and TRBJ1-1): SAVISQKPSRDICQRGTSLTIQCQVDSQVTMMFWYRQQPGQSLTLIATANQGSEATYESGFVIDKFPISRPNLTFSTLTVSNMSPEDSSIYLCSVVGQVSDTEAFFGQGTRLTVV.

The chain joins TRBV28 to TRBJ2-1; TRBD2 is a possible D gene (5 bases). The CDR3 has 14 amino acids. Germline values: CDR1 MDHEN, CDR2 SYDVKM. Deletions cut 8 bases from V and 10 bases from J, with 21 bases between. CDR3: CASLSRRVPREQFF. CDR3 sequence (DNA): TGTGCCAGCCTCTCCCGGCGGGTCCCAAGGGAGCAGTTCTTC. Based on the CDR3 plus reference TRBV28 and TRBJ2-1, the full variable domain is DVKVTQSSRYLVKRTGEKVFLECVQDMDHENMFWYRQDPGLGLRLIYFSYDVKMKEKGDIPEGYSVSREKKERFSLILESASTNQTSMYLCASLSRRVPREQFFGPGTRLTVL.

CDR3 region: CASSSPLAASSYEQYF. The DNA for the CDR3 is TGTGCCAGCAGCAGCCCACTAGCTGCGAGCTCCTACGAGCAGTACTTC. The rearrangement uses TRBV5-8 and TRBJ2-7, with D possibly matching TRBD2 (6 bases). V was shortened by 4 bases and J by 0 bases, with 17 bases between the two germline ends. Germline lookup yields CDR1 SGHTS and CDR2 YDEGEE. The CDR3 covers 16 residues.

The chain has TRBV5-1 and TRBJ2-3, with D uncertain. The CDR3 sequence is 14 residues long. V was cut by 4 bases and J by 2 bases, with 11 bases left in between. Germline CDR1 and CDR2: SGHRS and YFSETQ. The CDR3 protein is CASSRIGDTDTQYF. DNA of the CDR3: TGCGCCAGCAGCCGTATAGGAGACACAGATACGCAGTATTTT.

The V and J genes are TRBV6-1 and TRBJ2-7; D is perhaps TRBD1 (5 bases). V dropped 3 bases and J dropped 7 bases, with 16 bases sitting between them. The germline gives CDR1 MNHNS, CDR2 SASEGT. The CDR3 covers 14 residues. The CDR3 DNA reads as TGTGCCAGCAGTGATCCGCAGGGTTGGGATGAGCAGTACTTC. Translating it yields CASSDPQGWDEQYF.

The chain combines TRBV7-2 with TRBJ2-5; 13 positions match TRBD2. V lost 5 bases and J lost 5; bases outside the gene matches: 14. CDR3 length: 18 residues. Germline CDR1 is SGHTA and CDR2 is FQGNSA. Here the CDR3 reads CASSARRGGLAGLETQYF. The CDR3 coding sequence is TGTGCCAGCAGCGCGCGGCGTGGGGGACTAGCGGGATTGGAGACCCAGTACTTC.

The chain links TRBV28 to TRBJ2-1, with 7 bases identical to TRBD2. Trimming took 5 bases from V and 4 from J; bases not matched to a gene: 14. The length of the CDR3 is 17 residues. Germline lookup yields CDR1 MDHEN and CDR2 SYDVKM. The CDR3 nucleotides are TGTGCCAGCAGTACCCAGCTCGGAAACGGGAGGTACAATGAGCAGTTCTTC. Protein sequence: CASSTQLGNGRYNEQFF.

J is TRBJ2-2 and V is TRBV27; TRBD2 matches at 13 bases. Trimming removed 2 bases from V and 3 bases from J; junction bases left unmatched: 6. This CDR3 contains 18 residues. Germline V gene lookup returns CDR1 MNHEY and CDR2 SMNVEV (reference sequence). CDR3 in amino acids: CASSLILAGGRYTGELFF. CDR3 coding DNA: TGTGCCAGCAGTTTAATACTAGCGGGAGGGCGTTACACCGGGGAGCTGTTTTTT.

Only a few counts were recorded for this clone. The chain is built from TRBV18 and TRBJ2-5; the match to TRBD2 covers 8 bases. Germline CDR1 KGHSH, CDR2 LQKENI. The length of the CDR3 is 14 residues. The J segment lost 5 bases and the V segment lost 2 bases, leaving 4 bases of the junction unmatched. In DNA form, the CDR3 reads TGTGCCAGCTCACCAGACGGGAGGGCGGAGACCCAGTACTTC. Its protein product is CASSPDGRAETQYF.

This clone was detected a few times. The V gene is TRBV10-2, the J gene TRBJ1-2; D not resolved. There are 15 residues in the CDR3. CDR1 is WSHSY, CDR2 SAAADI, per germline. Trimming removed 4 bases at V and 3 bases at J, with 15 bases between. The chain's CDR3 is CASSAGGSGYYGYTF. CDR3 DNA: TGCGCCAGCAGTGCCGGAGGGTCGGGGTACTATGGCTACACCTTC.

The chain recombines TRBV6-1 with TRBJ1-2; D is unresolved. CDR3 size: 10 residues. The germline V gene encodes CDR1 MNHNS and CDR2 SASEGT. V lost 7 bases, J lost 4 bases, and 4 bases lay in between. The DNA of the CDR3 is TGTGCCAGCACAGGCTATGGCTACACCTTC. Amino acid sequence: CASTGYGYTF.

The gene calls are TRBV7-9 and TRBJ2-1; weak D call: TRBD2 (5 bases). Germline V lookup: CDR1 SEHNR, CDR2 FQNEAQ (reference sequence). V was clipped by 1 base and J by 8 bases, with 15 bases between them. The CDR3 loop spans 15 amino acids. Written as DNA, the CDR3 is TGTGCCAGCAGCTTAGGGACGGAGGCGTATGATGAGCAGTTCTTC. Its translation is CASSLGTEAYDEQFF.

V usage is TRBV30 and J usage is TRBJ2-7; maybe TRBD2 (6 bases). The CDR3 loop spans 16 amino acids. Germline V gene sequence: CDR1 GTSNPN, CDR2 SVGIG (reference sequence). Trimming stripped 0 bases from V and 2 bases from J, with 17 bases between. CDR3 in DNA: TGTGCCTGGAGTGTCGAGGGCGCGGGACCGACCTACGAGCAGTACTTC. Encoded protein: CAWSVEGAGPTYEQYF.

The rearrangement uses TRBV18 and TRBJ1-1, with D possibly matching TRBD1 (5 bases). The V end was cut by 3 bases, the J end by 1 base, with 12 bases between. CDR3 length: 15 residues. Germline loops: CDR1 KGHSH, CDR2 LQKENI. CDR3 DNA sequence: TGTGCCAGCTCACCGTTGGGAGGGGAGAACACTGAAGCTTTCTTT. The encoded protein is CASSPLGGENTEAFF.